The sequence of this TCR beta chain was determined in a study of CD8+ T cells in alopecia areata. Study-level results: Patients displayed less clarity in TCR sharing than mice, a finding possibly related to HLA. Alphabeta T cells residing in normal skin are also sequenced in scalp samples.

Of note for this clone: Its antigen is not identified.

From alopecia areata patients, lesional scalp punch biopsies and peripheral blood were collected. Sorted out of PBMCs were CD4+ T cells and CD8+ T cells. The V and J ends lost 6 bases and 3 bases, in that order; junction bases with no gene match: 6. Per the germline V gene, CDR1 is MNHEY and CDR2 is SMNVEV (reference sequence). The CDR3 covers 14 residues. The authors extracted RNA and reverse transcribed it into cDNA as the sequencing template. The protocol was immunoSEQ multiplex PCR, while the TCRdb copy is restricted to in-frame clones and leaves out a portion. Of 100,000 to 150,000 clones in the sample, around 50% were seen once.

The chain has TRBV27 and TRBJ2-3; 7 positions match TRBD1. This sequence was found in a human donor with alopecia areata. The specimen sequenced was NKG2D-low CD8+ T cells sorted from blood. This chain's CDR3 is CASRTTGVTDTQYF. In nucleotides, the CDR3 is TGTGCCAGCAGGACCACAGGGGTTACAGATACGCAGTATTTT.